The rows below give T cell receptor beta chains drawn from one sample of a study of T cell clonotyping in hematopoietic cell transplantation. The data were produced by immunoSEQ multiplex PCR, yet TCRdb's version contains in-frame clones alone and is incomplete. The sample shows some 45,000 clones, roughly four fifths of them seen only once. This specimen was peripheral blood mononuclear cells, taken before stem cell transplant. These TCRs come from a man in his fifties or sixties with myelodysplastic syndrome. Some clones in this sample may be carry-over from other donors' samples. CDR3s include the opening cysteine and the closing phenylalanine or tryptophan. A D gene is named only where the DNA matches it firmly. The size entry is marked missing in some rows and otherwise reads once, few, many or a size class.

TRBV5-6	once	TRBD1	TRBJ2-5	CASSIDREETQYF	TGTGCCAGCAGCATAGACAGGGAAGAGACCCAGTACTTC
TRBV5-5	.	.	TRBJ2-7	CASSFSGYEQYF	TGTGCCAGCAGCTTTTCGGGGTACGAGCAGTACTTC
TRBV2	.	.	TRBJ1-4	CASSEEGVTGEKLFF	TGTGCCAGCAGTGAAGAGGGGGTGACCGGTGAAAAACTGTTTTTT
TRBV28	.	.	TRBJ1-3	CASSSPADSGNTIYF	TGTGCCAGCAGTTCACCAGCGGACTCTGGAAACACCATATATTTT
TRBV9	.	.	TRBJ2-2	CASSVAVRTNTGELFF	TGTGCCAGCAGCGTAGCTGTGCGGACGAACACCGGGGAGCTGTTTTTT
TRBV28	.	.	TRBJ1-4	CASSPLSGGINEKLFF	TGTGCCAGCAGTCCCCTATCAGGAGGGATTAATGAAAAACTGTTTTTT
TRBV6-5	.	TRBD2	TRBJ2-3	CASRSTSAGTQYF	TGTGCCAGCAGGTCTACTAGCGCCGGTACGCAGTATTTT
TRBV21-1	.	.	TRBJ1-5	CAGGTGVNQPQHF	TGTGCCGGAGGGACAGGGGTCAATCAGCCCCAGCATTTT
TRBV28	.	TRBD2	TRBJ2-3	CASTSLAGGTDTQYF	TGTGCCAGCACCTCCTTAGCGGGGGGCACAGATACGCAGTATTTT
TRBV11-1	.	.	TRBJ2-5	CASSLNGPSGRTQYF	TGTGCCAGCAGCTTAAACGGACCGTCGGGTAGGACCCAGTACTTC
TRBV10-3	.	.	TRBJ2-7	CALSSYEQYF	TGTGCCCTCTCGAGCTACGAGCAGTACTTC
TRBV7-3	.	TRBD1	TRBJ1-1	CASSPGAGGLIGEAFF	TGTGCCAGCAGCCCGGGGGCAGGGGGCCTGATAGGTGAAGCTTTCTTT
TRBV6-5	.	.	TRBJ2-7	CASSSPLLDEQYF	TGTGCCAGCAGTTCGCCCCTACTCGACGAGCAGTACTTC
TRBV27	.	TRBD1	TRBJ2-1	CASSLEGQGYNEQFF	TGTGCCAGCAGTTTAGAGGGACAGGGGTACAATGAGCAGTTCTTC
TRBV2	.	TRBD1	TRBJ1-2	CASSDWGTGDGYTF	TGTGCCAGCAGTGATTGGGGGACAGGGGATGGCTACACCTTC
TRBV28	.	.	TRBJ2-1	CASSLTPTLPYNEQFF	TGTGCCAGCAGTTTGACTCCTACGCTTCCCTACAATGAGCAGTTCTTC
TRBV7-6	few	.	TRBJ1-6	CASSSFPTALYNSPLHF	TGTGCCAGCAGCTCCTTCCCCACAGCCCTTTATAATTCACCCCTCCACTTT